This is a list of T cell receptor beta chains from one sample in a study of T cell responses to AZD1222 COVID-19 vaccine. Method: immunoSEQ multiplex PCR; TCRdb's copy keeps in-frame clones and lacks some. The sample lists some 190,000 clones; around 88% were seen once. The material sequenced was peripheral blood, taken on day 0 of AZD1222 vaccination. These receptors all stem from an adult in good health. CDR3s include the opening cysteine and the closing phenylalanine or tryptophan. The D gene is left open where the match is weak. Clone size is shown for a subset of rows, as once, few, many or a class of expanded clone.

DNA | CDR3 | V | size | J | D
TGTGCCAGCAGCCAAGCGCCCACGTTTTTT | CASSQAPTFF | TRBV4-2 | once | TRBJ1-4 | -
TGTGCCAGCAGCTTAAGTGGCACTGAAGCTTTCTTT | CASSLSGTEAFF | TRBV7-9 | - | TRBJ1-1 | -
TGTGCCAGCAGCTTAGAGGTGGCCGGGGAGCTGTTTTTT | CASSLEVAGELFF | TRBV11-2 | - | TRBJ2-2 | -
TGTGCCAGCAGGCTGGACAGCCGGGCTGATTCACCCCTCCACTTT | CASRLDSRADSPLHF | TRBV27 | - | TRBJ1-6 | -
TGTGCCAGCAGTTACGTCGGTTACGAGCAGTACTTC | CASSYVGYEQYF | TRBV6-2/TRBV6-3 | - | TRBJ2-7 | -
TGTGCCAGCAGCGCAACAGGGGCCACAGATACGCAGTATTTT | CASSATGATDTQYF | TRBV7-3 | - | TRBJ2-3 | TRBD1
TGTGCCAGCAGAGCGGGGGTGGGGAACTATGGCTACACCTTC | CASRAGVGNYGYTF | TRBV27 | once | TRBJ1-2 | -
TGTGCCAGCAGTAAGGACAGGGCCACTTTTGGCACTGAAGCTTTCTTT | CASSKDRATFGTEAFF | TRBV28 | - | TRBJ1-1 | TRBD1
TGTGCCAGCAGCGCAGCCGGGACTATCAATCAGCCCCAGCATTTT | CASSAAGTINQPQHF | TRBV11-2 | - | TRBJ1-5 | -
TGTGCCAGCAGTTATAGGAAGGGGATCCAGCCCCAGCATTTT | CASSYRKGIQPQHF | TRBV6-2/TRBV6-3 | - | TRBJ1-5 | -
TGTGCCAGCAGCTGGACAGGGGGAAGATATGGCTACACCTTC | CASSWTGGRYGYTF | TRBV7-2 | - | TRBJ1-2 | TRBD1
TGTGCCAGCAGTCCCAACAGCGGTGGCTACACCTTC | CASSPNSGGYTF | TRBV27 | - | TRBJ1-2 | -
TGTGCCAGCAGTTTAACTGTAATCTATGGCTACACCTTC | CASSLTVIYGYTF | TRBV12-3/TRBV12-4 | - | TRBJ1-2 | -